A single sample gave rise to the 8 T cell receptor beta chains below, sequenced in a study of T cells in Graves' hyperthyroidism and ophthalmopathy. Regions amplified from RNA transcripts were the TCR beta CDR3 regions. TCR CDR3 underwent first-round RT-PCR with the HTBI primer set. Via MiXCR, TCRdb re-called the multiplex PCR reads, giving one row per CDR3 protein. The profile shows some 380,000 distinct CDR3 sequences, approximately 12% of them singletons. Material for sequencing was blood. These receptors were obtained from a man aged 30-40 years with Graves' hyperthyroidism that later progressed to Graves' ophthalmopathy.

CDR3 loop: CATSDSIRTGNLETQYF. The CDR3 DNA sequence: TGTGCCACCAGTGATTCTATCCGTACAGGGAATTTAGAGACCCAGTACTTC. The chain employs TRBV24-1 and TRBJ2-5; TRBD1 is a possible D gene (6 bases). V gave up 2 bases and J gave up 4 bases, with 19 bases separating them. Germline CDR1 is KGHDR and CDR2 is SFDVKD. The CDR3 loop spans 17 amino acids.

This clonotype showed up many times. V usage is TRBV27 and J usage is TRBJ2-1; D gene unclear. Germline CDR1 reads MNHEY; CDR2 reads SMNVEV (reference sequence). The CDR3 is made up of 11 amino acids. Trimming removed 8 bases from V and 7 bases from J, with 9 bases in between. As DNA, the CDR3 is TGTGCCAGCGCAGTATATAATGAGCAGTTCTTC. This encodes CASAVYNEQFF.

The chain couples TRBV13 to TRBJ1-2, with TRBD1 identical over 10 bases. The CDR3 is 15 amino acids. The V gene's germline CDR1 is PRHDT and CDR2 FYEKMQ (reference sequence). V lost 5 bases to trimming and J lost 5 bases; unmatched junction nucleotides: 8. DNA for the CDR3: TGTGCCAGCAGCCTTTGGACAGGGGGATCATATGGCTACACCTTC. Its translation is CASSLWTGGSYGYTF.

V gene TRBV5-6 combines with J gene TRBJ2-2, with TRBD2 matching 8 bases. CDR3 length: 17 residues. V dropped 1 base and J dropped 4; count of bases not matched to a gene: 9. Per the germline V gene, CDR1 is SGHDT and CDR2 is YYEEEE. CDR3 nucleotides: TGTGCCAGCAGCTTGTTAGGCGAGCGGGGGTCCACCGGGGAGCTGTTTTTT. Its protein is CASSLLGERGSTGELFF.

This clonotype was detected many times. V is TRBV28 and J is TRBJ1-4; 8 positions match TRBD1. Losses at the gene ends were 6 bases for V and 10 bases for J; bases not matched to a gene: 7. The V gene's germline CDR1 is MDHEN and CDR2 SYDVKM. The CDR3 spans 13 residues. As DNA, the CDR3 is TGTGCCAGCAGCCGACAGGGGATGGGAAAACTGTTTTTT. Translating gives CASSRQGMGKLFF.

The sample holds a few counts of this clonotype. The chain combines TRBV12-3 or TRBV12-4 with TRBJ2-5, with 7 bases fitting TRBD2. The CDR3 totals 15 residues. Trimming cost V 2 bases and J 4 bases; bases outside gene matches: 7. The CDR3: CASSLWRERGETQYF. The CDR3 DNA reads as TGTGCCAGCAGTTTATGGCGGGAGAGGGGAGAGACCCAGTACTTC.

The chain links TRBV20-1 to TRBJ2-7; perhaps D is TRBD1 or TRBD2 (5 bases each). V lost 6 bases, J lost 6 bases, and 21 bases lay in between. The CDR3 is made up of 14 amino acids. CDR1 and CDR2 (germline): DFQATT, SNEGSKA (reference sequence). The CDR3 spells CSAPAAQGVPEQYF. The CDR3, as DNA: TGCAGTGCCCCGGCTGCGCAGGGAGTTCCCGAGCAGTACTTC.

This clonotype was seen ten or more times. The V gene is TRBV11-3, the J gene TRBJ2-1; 9 bases align to TRBD1. The J segment lost 3 bases and the V segment lost 5 bases, leaving 5 bases of the junction unmatched. The CDR3 covers 15 residues. Per the germline V gene, CDR1 is SGHNT and CDR2 is YENEEA. The chain's CDR3 is CASSTQGAHYNEQFF. The CDR3 coding sequence is TGTGCCAGCAGCACACAGGGGGCTCACTACAATGAGCAGTTCTTC.